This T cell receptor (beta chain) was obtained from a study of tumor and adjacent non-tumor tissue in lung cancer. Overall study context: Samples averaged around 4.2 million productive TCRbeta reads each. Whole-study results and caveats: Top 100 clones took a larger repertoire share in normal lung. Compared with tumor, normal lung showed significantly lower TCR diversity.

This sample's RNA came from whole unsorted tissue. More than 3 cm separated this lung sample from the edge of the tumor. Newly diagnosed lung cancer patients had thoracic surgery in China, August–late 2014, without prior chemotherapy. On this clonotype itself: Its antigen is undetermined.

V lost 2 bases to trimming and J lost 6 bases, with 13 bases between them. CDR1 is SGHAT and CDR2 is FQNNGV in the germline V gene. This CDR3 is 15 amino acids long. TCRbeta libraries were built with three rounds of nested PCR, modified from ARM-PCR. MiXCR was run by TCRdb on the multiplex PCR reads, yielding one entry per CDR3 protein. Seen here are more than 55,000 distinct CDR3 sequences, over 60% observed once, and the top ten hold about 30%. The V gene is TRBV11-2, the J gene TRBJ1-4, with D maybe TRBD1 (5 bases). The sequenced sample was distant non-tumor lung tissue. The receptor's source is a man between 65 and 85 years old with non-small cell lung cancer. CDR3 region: CASSLRWPGHEKLFF. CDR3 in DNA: TGTGCCAGCAGCTTAAGGTGGCCGGGACATGAAAAACTGTTTTTT.